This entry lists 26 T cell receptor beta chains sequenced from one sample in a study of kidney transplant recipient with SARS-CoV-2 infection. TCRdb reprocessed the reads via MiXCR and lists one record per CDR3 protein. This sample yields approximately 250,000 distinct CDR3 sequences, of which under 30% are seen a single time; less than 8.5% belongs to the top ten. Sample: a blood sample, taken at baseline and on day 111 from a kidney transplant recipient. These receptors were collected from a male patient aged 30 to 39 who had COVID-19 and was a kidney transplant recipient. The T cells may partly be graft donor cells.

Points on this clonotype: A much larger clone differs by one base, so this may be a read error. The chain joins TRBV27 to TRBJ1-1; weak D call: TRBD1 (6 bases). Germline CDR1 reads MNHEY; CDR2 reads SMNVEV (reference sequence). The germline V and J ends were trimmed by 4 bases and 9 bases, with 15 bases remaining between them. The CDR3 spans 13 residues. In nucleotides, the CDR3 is TGTGCCAGCAGTTCTGACAGGATGCGGAAAGCTTTCTTT. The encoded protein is CASSSDRMRKAFF.

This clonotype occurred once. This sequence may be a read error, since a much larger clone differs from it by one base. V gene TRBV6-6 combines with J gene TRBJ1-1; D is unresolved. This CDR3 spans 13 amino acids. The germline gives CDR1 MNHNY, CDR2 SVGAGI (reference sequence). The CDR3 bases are TGTACCAGCAGTTACTTGGAGACGAGAGAAGCTTTCTTT. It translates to CTSSYLETREAFF.

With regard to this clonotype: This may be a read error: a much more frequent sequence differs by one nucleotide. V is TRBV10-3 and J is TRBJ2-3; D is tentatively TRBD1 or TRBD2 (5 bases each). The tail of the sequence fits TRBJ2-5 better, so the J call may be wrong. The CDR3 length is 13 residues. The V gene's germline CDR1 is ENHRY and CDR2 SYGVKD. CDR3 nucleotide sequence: TGTGCCATCAGTGAGGGGGCGGGAGAGACCCAGTACTTC. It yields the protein CAISEGAGETQYF.

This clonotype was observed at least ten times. CDR3 loop: CASSSGFSSQSRANVLTF. The CDR3 region has the DNA TGTGCCAGCAGCAGTGGTTTCAGCTCACAAAGTCGGGCCAACGTCCTGACTTTC. The rearrangement joins TRBV7-4 to TRBJ2-6; no firm D call. The CDR3 length is 18 residues. Trimming shortened V by 5 bases and J by 5 bases, and 22 bases separated the two germline ends. Germline CDR1 and CDR2: SGHVT and SQSDAQ.

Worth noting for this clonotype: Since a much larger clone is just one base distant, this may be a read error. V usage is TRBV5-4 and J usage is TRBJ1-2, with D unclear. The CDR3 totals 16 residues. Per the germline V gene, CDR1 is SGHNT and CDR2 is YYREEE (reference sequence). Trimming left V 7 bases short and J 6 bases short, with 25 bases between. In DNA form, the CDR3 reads TGTGCCAGCGCACTTTGCGTACCAGGAAAGACCCATGGCTACACCTTC. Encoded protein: CASALCVPGKTHGYTF.

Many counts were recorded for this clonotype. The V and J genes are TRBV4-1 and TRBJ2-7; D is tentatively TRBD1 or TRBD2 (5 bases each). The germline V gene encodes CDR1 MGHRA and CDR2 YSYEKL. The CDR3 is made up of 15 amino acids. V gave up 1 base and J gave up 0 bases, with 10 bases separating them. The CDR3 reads CASSQVPGTSYEQYF. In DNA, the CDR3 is TGCGCCAGCAGCCAAGTTCCCGGGACCTCCTACGAGCAGTACTTC.

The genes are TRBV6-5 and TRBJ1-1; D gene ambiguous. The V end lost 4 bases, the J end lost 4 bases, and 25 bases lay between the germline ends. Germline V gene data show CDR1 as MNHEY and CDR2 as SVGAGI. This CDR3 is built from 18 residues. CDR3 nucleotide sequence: TGTGCCAGCAGTTCCCTAGCTTTCACAAAGGTGGGGAGCACTGAAGCTTTCTTT. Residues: CASSSLAFTKVGSTEAFF.

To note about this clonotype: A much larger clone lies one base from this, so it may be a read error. CDR3 coding DNA: TGCAGTGCTTATTCGAACACCTTAGACAAGCAGTACTTC. Translating gives CSAYSNTLDKQYF. The chain links TRBV20-1 to TRBJ2-7, with D hard to call. The CDR3 has 13 residues. V lost 5 bases, J lost 8 bases, and 19 bases lay in between. Germline CDR1 reads DFQATT; CDR2 reads SNEGSKA (reference sequence).

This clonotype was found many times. This CDR3 is CASTRWDSAWDTEAFF. Here the CDR3 DNA reads TGTGCCAGCACAAGATGGGACTCCGCCTGGGACACTGAAGCTTTCTTT. The rearrangement links TRBV28 to TRBJ1-1, with a weak D call TRBD1 (5 bases). This CDR3 region has 16 residues. Trimming removed 7 bases from V and 3 bases from J, with 21 bases in between. In germline, CDR1 is MDHEN, CDR2 SYDVKM.

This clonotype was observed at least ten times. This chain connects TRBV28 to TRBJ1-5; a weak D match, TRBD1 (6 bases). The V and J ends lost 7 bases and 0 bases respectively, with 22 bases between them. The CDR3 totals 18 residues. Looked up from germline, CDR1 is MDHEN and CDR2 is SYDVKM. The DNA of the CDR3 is TGTGCCAGCACTTTTAGGGGGATAGGACAAAATAGCAATCAGCCCCAGCATTTT. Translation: CASTFRGIGQNSNQPQHF. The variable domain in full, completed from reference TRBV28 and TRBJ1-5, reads DVKVTQSSRYLVKRTGEKVFLECVQDMDHENMFWYRQDPGLGLRLIYFSYDVKMKEKGDIPEGYSVSREKKERFSLILESASTNQTSMYLCASTFRGIGQNSNQPQHFGDGTRLSIL.

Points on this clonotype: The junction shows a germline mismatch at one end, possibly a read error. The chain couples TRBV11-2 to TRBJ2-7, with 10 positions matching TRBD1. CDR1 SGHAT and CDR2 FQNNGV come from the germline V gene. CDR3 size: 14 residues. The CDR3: CASSPGTGVYGQYF. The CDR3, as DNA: TGTGCCAGCAGCCCCGGGACAGGGGTATACGGGCAGTACTTC.

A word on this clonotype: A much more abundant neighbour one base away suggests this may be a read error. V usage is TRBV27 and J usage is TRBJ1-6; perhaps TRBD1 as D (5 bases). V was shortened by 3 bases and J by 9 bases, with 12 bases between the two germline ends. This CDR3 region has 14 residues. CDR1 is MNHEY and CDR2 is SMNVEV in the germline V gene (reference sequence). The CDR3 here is CASSFRLGGSPLHF. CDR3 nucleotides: TGTGCCAGCAGTTTCCGACTCGGGGGTTCACCCCTCCACTTT.

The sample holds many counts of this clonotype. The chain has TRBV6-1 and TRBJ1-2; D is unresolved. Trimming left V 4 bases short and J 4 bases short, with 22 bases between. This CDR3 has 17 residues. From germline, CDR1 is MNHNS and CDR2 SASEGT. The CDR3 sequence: CASSASSSMRKTYGYTF. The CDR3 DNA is TGTGCCAGCAGTGCGTCGAGCTCTATGCGAAAGACCTATGGCTACACCTTC.

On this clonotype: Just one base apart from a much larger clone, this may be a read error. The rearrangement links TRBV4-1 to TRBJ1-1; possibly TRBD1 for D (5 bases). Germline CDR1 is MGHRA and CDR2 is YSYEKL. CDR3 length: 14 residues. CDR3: CTSTPAWGYTEAFF. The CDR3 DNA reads TGCACCAGCACCCCAGCGTGGGGGTATACTGAAGCTTTCTTT.

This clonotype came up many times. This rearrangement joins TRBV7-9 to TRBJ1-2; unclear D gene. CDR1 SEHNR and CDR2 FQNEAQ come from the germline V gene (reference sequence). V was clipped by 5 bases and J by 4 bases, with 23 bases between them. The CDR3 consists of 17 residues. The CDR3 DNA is TGTGCCAGCAGCGCAACCAGATACCATGGAAAGACCTATGGCTACACCTTC. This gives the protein CASSATRYHGKTYGYTF.

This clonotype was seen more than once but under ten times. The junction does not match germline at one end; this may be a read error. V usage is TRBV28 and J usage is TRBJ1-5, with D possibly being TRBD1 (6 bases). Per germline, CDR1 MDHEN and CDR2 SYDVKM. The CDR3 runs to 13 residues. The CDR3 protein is CASSAQGPQPRHF. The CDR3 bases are TGTGCCAGCAGCGCCCAGGGGCCTCAGCCCCGGCATTTT.

The CDR3 loop reads CASSFRGNYGYTF. As DNA, the CDR3 is TGTGCCAGCAGTTTTCGGGGAAACTATGGCTACACCTTC. The V and J genes are TRBV27 and TRBJ1-2; D uncertain. With 3 bases removed from V and 2 bases from J, the gap between germline ends came to 7 bases. The CDR3 spans 13 residues. Per germline, CDR1 MNHEY and CDR2 SMNVEV (reference sequence).

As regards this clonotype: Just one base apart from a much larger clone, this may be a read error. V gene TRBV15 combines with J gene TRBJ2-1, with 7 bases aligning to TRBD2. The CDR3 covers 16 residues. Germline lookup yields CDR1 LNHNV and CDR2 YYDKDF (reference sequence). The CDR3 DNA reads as TGTGCCACCTGCAGGGAGGGTTACCGCTCCTACAATGAGCAGTTCTTC. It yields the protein CATCREGYRSYNEQFF.

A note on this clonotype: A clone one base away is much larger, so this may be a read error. The DNA of the CDR3 is TGTGCCAGCAGAGACACCAGACGCTCTAGAAAGACCTATGGCTACACCTTC. This encodes CASRDTRRSRKTYGYTF. V usage is TRBV6-8 and J usage is TRBJ1-2; D remains ambiguous. Germline lookup yields CDR1 MNHGY and CDR2 SAAAGT. The V gene lost 6 bases and the J gene lost 4 bases, with 24 bases spanning the gap. This CDR3 is 17 amino acids long.

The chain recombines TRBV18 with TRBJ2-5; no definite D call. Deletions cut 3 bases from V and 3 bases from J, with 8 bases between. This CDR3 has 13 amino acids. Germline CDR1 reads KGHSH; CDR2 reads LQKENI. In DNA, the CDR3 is TGTGCCAGCTCACCTACCCTCGAAGAGACCCAGTACTTC. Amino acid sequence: CASSPTLEETQYF. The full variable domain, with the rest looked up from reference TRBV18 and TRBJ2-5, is NAGVMQNPRHLVRRRGQEARLRCSPMKGHSHVYWYRQLPEEGLKFMVYLQKENIIDESGMPKERFSAEFPKEGPSILRIQQVVRGDSAAYFCASSPTLEETQYFGPGTRLLVL.

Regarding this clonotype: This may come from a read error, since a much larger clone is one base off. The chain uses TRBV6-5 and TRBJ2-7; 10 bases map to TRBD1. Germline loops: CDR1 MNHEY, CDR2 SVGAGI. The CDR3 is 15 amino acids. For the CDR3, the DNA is TGTACCAGCAAACCGGGACAGGGGTTATCCTACGAGCAGTACTTC. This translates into CTSKPGQGLSYEQYF.

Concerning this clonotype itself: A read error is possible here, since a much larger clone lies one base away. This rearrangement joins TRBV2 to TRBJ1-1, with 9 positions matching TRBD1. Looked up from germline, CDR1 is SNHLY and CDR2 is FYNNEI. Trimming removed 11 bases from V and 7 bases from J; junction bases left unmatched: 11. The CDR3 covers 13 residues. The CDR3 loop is CAGYIPGQGEAFF. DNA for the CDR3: TGTGCCGGCTATATCCCGGGACAGGGTGAAGCTTTCTTT.

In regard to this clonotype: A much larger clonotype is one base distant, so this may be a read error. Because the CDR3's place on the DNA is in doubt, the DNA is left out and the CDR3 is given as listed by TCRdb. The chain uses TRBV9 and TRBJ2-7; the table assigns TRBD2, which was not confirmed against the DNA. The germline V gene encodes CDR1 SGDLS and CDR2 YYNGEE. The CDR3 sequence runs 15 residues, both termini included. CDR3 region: CASSVASGTAYERYF.

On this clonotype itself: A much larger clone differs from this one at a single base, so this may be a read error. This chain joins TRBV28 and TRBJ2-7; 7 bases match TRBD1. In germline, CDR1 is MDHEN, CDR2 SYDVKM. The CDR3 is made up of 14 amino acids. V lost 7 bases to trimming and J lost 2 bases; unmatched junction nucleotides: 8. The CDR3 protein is CASNSDRRPYEQYF. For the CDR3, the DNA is TGTGCCAGCAACTCGGACAGGAGGCCCTACGAGCAGTACTTC.

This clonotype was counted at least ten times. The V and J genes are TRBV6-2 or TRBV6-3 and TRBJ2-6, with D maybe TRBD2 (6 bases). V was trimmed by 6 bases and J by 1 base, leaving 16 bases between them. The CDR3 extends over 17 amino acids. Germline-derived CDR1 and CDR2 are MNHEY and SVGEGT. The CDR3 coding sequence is TGTGCCAGCAGGATTCCGGGACTGAAATCTGGGGCCAACGTCCTGACTTTC. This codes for CASRIPGLKSGANVLTF.

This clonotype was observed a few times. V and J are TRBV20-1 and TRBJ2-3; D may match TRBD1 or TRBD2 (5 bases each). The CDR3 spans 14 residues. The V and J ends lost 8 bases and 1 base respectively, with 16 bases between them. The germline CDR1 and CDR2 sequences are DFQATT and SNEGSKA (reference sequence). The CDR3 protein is CSTLGVGGTDTQYF. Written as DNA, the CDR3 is TGCAGTACCCTCGGGGTGGGGGGCACAGATACGCAGTATTTT.